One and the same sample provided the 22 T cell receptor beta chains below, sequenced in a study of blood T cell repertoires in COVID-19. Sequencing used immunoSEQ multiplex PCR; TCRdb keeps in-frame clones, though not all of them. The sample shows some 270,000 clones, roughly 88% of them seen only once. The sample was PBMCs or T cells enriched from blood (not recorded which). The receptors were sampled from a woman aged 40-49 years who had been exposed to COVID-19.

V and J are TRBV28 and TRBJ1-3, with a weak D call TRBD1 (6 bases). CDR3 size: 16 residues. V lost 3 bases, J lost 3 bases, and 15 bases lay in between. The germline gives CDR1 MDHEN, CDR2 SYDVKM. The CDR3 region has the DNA TGTGCCAGCAGTTTGGCCAGGACAGTTGGTGGAAACACCATATATTTT. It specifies CASSLARTVGGNTIYF.

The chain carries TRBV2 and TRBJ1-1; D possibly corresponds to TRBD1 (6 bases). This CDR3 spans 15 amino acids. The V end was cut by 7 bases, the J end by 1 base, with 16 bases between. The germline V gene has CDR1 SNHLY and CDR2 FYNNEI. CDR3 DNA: TGTGCCAGCATAGTAGGGACAAACGAGAACACTGAAGCTTTCTTT. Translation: CASIVGTNENTEAFF.

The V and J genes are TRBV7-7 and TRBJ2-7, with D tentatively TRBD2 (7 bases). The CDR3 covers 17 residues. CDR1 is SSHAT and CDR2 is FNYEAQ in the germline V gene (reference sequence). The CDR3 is CASTTFGGQKLDYEQYV. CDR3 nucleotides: TGTGCTAGCACCACGTTCGGGGGGCAGAAACTAGACTACGAGCAGTACGTC.

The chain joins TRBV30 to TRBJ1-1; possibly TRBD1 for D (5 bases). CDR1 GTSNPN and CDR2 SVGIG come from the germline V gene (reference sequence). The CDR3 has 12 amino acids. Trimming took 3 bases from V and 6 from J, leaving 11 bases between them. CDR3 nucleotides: TGTGCCTGGAGCGGGGACTCTTCTGAAGCTTTCTTT. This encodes CAWSGDSSEAFF.

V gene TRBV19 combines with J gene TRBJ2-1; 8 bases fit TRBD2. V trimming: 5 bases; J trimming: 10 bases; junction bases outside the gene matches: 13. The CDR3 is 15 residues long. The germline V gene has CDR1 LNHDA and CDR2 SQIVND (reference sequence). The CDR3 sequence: CASSPPGLGSLEQFF. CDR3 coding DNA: TGTGCCAGTAGTCCGCCGGGACTAGGATCTTTGGAGCAGTTCTTC.

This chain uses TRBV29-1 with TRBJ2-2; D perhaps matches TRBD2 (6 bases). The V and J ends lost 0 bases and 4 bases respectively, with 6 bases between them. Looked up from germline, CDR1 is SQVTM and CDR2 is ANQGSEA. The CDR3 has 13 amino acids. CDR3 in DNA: TGCAGCGTTGAAGATAGCGGCACCGGGGAGCTGTTTTTT. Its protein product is CSVEDSGTGELFF.

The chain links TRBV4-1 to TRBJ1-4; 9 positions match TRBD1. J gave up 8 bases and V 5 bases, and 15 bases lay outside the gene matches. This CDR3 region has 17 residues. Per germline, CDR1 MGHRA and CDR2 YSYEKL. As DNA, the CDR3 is TGCGCCAGCAGCTCCCAGGGACAGGGTGGATTTGAGGAAAAACTGTTTTTT. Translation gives CASSSQGQGGFEEKLFF.

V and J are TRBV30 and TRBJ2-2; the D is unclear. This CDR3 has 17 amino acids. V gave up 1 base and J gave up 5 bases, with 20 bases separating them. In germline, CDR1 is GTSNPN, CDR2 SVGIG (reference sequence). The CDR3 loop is CAWSAVFGRLLTGELFF. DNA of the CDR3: TGTGCCTGGAGTGCAGTTTTTGGCAGGCTACTTACCGGGGAGCTGTTTTTT.

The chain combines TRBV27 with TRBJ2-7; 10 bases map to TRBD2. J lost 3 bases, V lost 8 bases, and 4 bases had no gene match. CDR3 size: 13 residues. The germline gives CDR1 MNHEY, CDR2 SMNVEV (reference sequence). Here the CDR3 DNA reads TGTGCCAGCTCGGCTAGCGGGGGCTACGAGCAGTACTTC. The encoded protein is CASSASGGYEQYF.

CDR3 nucleotides: TGTGCCAGTAGTATAACAGGGGTGGAATCACCCCTCCACTTT. Encoded protein: CASSITGVESPLHF. The V call is TRBV19, the J call TRBJ1-6; 7 nucleotides agree with TRBD1. Germline assignment: CDR1 LNHDA and CDR2 SQIVND (reference sequence). V trimming: 2 bases; J trimming: 10 bases; junction bases outside the gene matches: 5. The CDR3 loop spans 14 amino acids.

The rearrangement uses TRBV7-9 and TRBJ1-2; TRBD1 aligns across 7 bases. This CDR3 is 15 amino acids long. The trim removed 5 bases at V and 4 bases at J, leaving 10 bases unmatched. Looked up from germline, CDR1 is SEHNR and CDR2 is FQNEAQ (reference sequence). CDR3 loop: CASSPGQAASYGYTF. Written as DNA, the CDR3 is TGTGCCAGCAGCCCCGGACAGGCGGCCAGCTATGGCTACACCTTC.

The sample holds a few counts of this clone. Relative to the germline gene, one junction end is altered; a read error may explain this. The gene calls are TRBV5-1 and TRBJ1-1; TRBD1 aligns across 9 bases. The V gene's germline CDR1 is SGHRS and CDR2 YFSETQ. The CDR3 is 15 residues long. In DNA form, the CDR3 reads TGTGCCAGCAGCTTGGCGGGACAGGGAAACAGGGAAGCTTTCTTT. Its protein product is CASSLAGQGNREAFF. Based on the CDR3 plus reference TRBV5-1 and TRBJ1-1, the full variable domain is KAGVTQTPRYLIKTRGQQVTLSCSPISGHRSVSWYQQTPGQGLQFLFEYFSETQRNKGNFPGRFSGRQFSNSRSEMNVSTLELGDSALYLCASSLAGQGNREAFFGQGTRLTVV.

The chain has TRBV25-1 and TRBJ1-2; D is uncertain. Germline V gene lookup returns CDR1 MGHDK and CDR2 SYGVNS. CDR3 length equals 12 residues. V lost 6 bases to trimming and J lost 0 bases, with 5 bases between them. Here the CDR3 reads CASSQTNYGYTF. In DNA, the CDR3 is TGTGCCAGCAGCCAGACTAACTATGGCTACACCTTC.

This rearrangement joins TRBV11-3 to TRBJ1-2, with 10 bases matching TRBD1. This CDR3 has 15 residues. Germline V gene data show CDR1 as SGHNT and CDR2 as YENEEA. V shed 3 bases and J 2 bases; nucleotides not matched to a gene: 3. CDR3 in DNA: TGTGCCAGCAGCTTTCCGGGACAGGGGAACTATGGCTACACCTTC. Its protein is CASSFPGQGNYGYTF.

CDR3 protein: CASGTRDKDTLSSYNSPLHF. The CDR3 nucleotides read TGTGCTAGTGGTACACGGGACAAGGATACCCTAAGCTCCTATAATTCACCCCTCCACTTT. The rearrangement links TRBV12-5 to TRBJ1-6; TRBD1 is a possible D gene (6 bases). Germline V gene data show CDR1 as LGHNT and CDR2 as FRNRAP. V shed 5 bases and J shed 0 bases, with 23 bases lying between them. The CDR3 totals 20 residues.

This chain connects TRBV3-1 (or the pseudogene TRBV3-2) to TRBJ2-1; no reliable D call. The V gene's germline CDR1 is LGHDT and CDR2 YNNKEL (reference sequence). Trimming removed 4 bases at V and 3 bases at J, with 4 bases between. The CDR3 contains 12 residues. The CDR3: CASSPGYNEQFF. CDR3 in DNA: TGTGCCAGCAGCCCGGGCTACAATGAGCAGTTCTTC.

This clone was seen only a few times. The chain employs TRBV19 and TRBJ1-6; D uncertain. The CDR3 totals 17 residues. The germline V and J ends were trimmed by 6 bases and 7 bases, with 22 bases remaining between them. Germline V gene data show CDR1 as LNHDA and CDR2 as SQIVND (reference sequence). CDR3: CASSTRTQLRENSPLHF. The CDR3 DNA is TGTGCCAGTAGCACCCGGACTCAGCTTAGGGAGAATTCACCCCTCCACTTT. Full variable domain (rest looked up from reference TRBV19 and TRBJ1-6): DGGITQSPKYLFRKEGQNVTLSCEQNLNHDAMYWYRQDPGQGLRLIYYSQIVNDFQKGDIAEGYSVSREKKESFPLTVTSAQKNPTAFYLCASSTRTQLRENSPLHFGNGTRLTVT.

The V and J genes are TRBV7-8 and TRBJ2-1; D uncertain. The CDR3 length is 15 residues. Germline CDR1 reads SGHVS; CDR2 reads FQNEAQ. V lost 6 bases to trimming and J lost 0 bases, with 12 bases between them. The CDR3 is CASSPYRLSYNEQFF. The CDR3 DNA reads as TGTGCCAGCAGTCCCTACCGCCTCTCCTACAATGAGCAGTTCTTC.

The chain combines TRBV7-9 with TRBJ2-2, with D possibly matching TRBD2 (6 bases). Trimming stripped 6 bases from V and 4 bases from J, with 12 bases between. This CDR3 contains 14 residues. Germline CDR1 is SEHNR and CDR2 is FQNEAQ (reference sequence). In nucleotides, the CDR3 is TGTGCCAGCAGTCCGGGAGTTATCACCGGGGAGCTGTTTTTT. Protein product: CASSPGVITGELFF.

For the CDR3, the DNA is TGTGCCAGCAGCTTCGAATTTGGACAGGGCAACACTGAAGCTTTCTTT. Its translation: CASSFEFGQGNTEAFF. The chain is built from TRBV7-9 and TRBJ1-1, with 8 bases fitting TRBD1. V lost 3 bases, J lost 2 bases, and 8 bases stayed unmatched. Germline CDR1 reads SEHNR; CDR2 reads FQNEAQ (reference sequence). The CDR3 covers 16 residues.

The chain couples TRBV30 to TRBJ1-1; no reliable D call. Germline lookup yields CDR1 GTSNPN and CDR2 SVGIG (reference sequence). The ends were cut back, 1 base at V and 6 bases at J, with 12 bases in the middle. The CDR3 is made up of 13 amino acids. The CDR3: CAWSAIGPSEAFF. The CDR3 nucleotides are TGTGCCTGGAGTGCGATTGGCCCATCTGAAGCTTTCTTT.

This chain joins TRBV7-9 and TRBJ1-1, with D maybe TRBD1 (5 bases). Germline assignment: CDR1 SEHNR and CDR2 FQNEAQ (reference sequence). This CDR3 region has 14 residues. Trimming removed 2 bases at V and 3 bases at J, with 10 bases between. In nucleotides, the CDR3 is TGTGCCAGCAGCTTACAGGGTATGGACACTGAAGCTTTCTTT. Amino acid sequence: CASSLQGMDTEAFF.